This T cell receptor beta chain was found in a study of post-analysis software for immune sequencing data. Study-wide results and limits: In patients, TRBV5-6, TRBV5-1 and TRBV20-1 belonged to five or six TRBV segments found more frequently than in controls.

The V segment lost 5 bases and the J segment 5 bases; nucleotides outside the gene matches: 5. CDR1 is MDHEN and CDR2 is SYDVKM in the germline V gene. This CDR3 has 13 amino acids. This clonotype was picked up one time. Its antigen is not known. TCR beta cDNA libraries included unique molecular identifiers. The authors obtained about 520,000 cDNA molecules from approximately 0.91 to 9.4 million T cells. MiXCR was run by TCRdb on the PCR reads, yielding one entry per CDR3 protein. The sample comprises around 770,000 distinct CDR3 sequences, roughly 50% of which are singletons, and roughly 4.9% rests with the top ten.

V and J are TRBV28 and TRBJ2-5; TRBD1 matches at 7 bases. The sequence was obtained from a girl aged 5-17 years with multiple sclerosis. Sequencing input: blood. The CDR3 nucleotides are TGTGCCAGCAGTCCAGGGGGATATGAGACCCAGTACTTC. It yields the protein CASSPGGYETQYF.